The 25 T cell receptor beta chains below come from one sample, sequenced in a study of CD8 T cells in ankylosing spondylitis. One entry per CDR3 protein, called by TCRdb with MiXCR from the 5' RACE reads. The data contain about 130,000 distinct CDR3 sequences, approximately 13% of them singletons. The sample consisted of blood, either unsorted or a sorted T cell fraction (not recorded which). The receptors derive from a female donor with ankylosing spondylitis or in good health (not recorded which).

The J gene is TRBJ2-3, the V gene TRBV10-3; 9 bases fit TRBD1. Germline trimming cut 0 bases from V and 0 bases from J; bases unmatched to any gene: 7. The CDR3 extends over 18 amino acids. Germline CDR1 and CDR2: ENHRY and SYGVKD. The DNA for the CDR3 is TGTGCCATCAGTGAGTCGTCGAAGACAGGGGGAAGCACAGATACGCAGTATTTT. Translation: CAISESSKTGGSTDTQYF.

This clonotype came up a few times. The rearrangement links TRBV27 to TRBJ1-1; no reliable D call. The CDR3 length is 16 residues. Germline V gene lookup returns CDR1 MNHEY and CDR2 SMNVEV (reference sequence). Trimming took off 1 base at V and 1 base at J, with 13 bases between the two ends. CDR3 loop: CASSLYPDGGNTEAFF. DNA of the CDR3: TGTGCCAGCAGTTTATATCCAGACGGCGGGAACACTGAAGCTTTCTTT.

V and J are TRBV6-1 and TRBJ2-3, with 7 bases aligning to TRBD1. From germline, CDR1 is MNHNS and CDR2 SASEGT. Trimming took 7 bases from V and 6 from J; bases not matched to a gene: 19. The CDR3 sequence is 17 residues long. CDR3 coding DNA: TGTGCCAGCACGACCGGGACAGACATCTGGTCGTCGGATACGCAGTATTTT. Its protein product is CASTTGTDIWSSDTQYF.

V usage is TRBV2 and J usage is TRBJ1-3; D is uncertain. Trimming shortened V by 1 base and J by 0 bases, and 7 bases separated the two germline ends. Germline CDR1 and CDR2: SNHLY and FYNNEI. The CDR3 consists of 15 residues. The CDR3 DNA sequence: TGTGCCAGCAGTGAAGGGAGGATCTCTGGAAACACCATATATTTT. Translation gives CASSEGRISGNTIYF.

About this clonotype itself: A much larger clone is a single base away; this may be a read error. The J gene is TRBJ1-5, the V gene TRBV24-1, with D maybe TRBD1 (5 bases). The V gene lost 5 bases and the J gene lost 6 bases, with 25 bases spanning the gap. Looked up from germline, CDR1 is KGHDR and CDR2 is SFDVKD. This CDR3 has 18 amino acids. The CDR3 sequence is CATSAGTYGLTGIQPQHF. The CDR3 nucleotides read TGTGCCACCAGTGCTGGGACTTATGGATTAACGGGCATTCAGCCCCAGCATTTT.

V gene TRBV18 combines with J gene TRBJ2-1; 10 nucleotides agree with TRBD2. Unmatched junction bases numbered 7, after V lost 2 bases and J lost 6 bases. This CDR3 contains 16 residues. Germline CDR1 and CDR2: KGHSH and LQKENI. The CDR3 loop is CASSPSSGGEANEQFF. The DNA of the CDR3 is TGTGCCAGCTCACCATCTAGCGGGGGTGAGGCCAATGAGCAGTTCTTC. The full variable domain, its missing parts supplied by reference TRBV18 and TRBJ2-1, is NAGVMQNPRHLVRRRGQEARLRCSPMKGHSHVYWYRQLPEEGLKFMVYLQKENIIDESGMPKERFSAEFPKEGPSILRIQQVVRGDSAAYFCASSPSSGGEANEQFFGPGTRLTVL.

About this clonotype: Given a much more abundant clone one base away, this may be a read error. The chain carries TRBV20-1 and TRBJ1-1; 7 bases are shared with TRBD1. The CDR3 has 14 amino acids. The germline CDR1 and CDR2 sequences are DFQATT and SNEGSKA (reference sequence). V lost 3 bases and J lost 1; bases outside the gene matches: 5. CDR3 sequence: CSARRQGSNTEAFF. In DNA form, the CDR3 reads TGCAGTGCTAGGCGACAGGGCTCGAACACTGAAGCTTTCTTT.

The chain recombines TRBV7-9 with TRBJ2-7; D uncertain. With 4 bases removed from V and 7 bases from J, the gap between germline ends came to 11 bases. This CDR3 has 12 residues. CDR1 and CDR2 (germline): SEHNR, FQNEAQ (reference sequence). The CDR3 DNA reads as TGTGCCAGCAGCTCTCAGAGCCGAGAGCAGTACTTC. Its translation is CASSSQSREQYF.

A few counts support this clonotype. An end of the junction does not agree with germline; a read error may underlie this. This chain uses TRBV7-7 with TRBJ2-7; D is perhaps TRBD2 (6 bases). Germline loops: CDR1 SSHAT, CDR2 FNYEAQ (reference sequence). CDR3 length equals 13 residues. The CDR3 DNA reads as TGTGCTAGCAGCCCGCGGGGCTCCTACGAGCAGTACTTC. Its translation: CASSPRGSYEQYF. Looking up the rest from reference TRBV7-7 and TRBJ2-7 gives the full variable domain: GAGVSQSPRYKVTKRGQDVTLRCDPISSHATLYWYQQALGQGPEFLTYFNYEAQPDKSGLPSDRFSAERPEGSISTLTIQRTEQRDSAMYRCASSPRGSYEQYFGPGTRLTVT.

The rearrangement uses TRBV20-1 and TRBJ2-1, with 13 bases lining up with TRBD2. The trim removed 3 bases at V and 1 base at J, leaving 9 bases unmatched. The CDR3 runs 18 residues. The germline gives CDR1 DFQATT, CDR2 SNEGSKA (reference sequence). The CDR3 sequence: CSASPGTSGTTSYNEQFF. The CDR3 DNA reads TGCAGTGCTAGCCCCGGGACTAGCGGGACTACTTCCTACAATGAGCAGTTCTTC.

Concerning this clonotype itself: A read error is possible here, since a much larger clone lies one base away. CDR3 nucleotide sequence: TGCGCCAGCCCACTCCGACAGGGGAACAATGAGCAGTTCTTC. This encodes CASPLRQGNNEQFF. The chain carries TRBV5-1 and TRBJ2-1; 8 nucleotides line up with TRBD1. Germline V lookup: CDR1 SGHRS, CDR2 YFSETQ. The trim removed 7 bases at V and 5 bases at J, leaving 8 bases unmatched. CDR3 length: 14 amino acids.

This clonotype was counted a few times. The chain is built from TRBV6-1 and TRBJ2-5; D is uncertain. In germline, CDR1 is MNHNS, CDR2 SASEGT. The CDR3 runs 15 residues. V was trimmed by 7 bases and J by 0 bases, leaving 15 bases between them. In nucleotides, the CDR3 is TGTGCCAGCACCCCAGTCCAAGGGTACCAAGAGACCCAGTACTTC. This gives the protein CASTPVQGYQETQYF.

The count of this clonotype is one. The V and J genes are TRBV20-1 and TRBJ1-3, with a possible D match to TRBD1 (5 bases). Per the germline V gene, CDR1 is DFQATT and CDR2 is SNEGSKA (reference sequence). V lost 4 bases, J lost 2 bases, and 18 bases lay in between. The CDR3 contains 16 residues. In DNA form, the CDR3 reads TGCAGTGCTAAGCGTACGAGGGGTGGGACTGGAAACACCATATATTTT. Its protein product is CSAKRTRGGTGNTIYF.

This clonotype was found a few times. The chain is built from TRBV27 and TRBJ2-7; D possibly corresponds to TRBD2 (6 bases). V was shortened by 5 bases and J by 0 bases, with 14 bases between the two germline ends. CDR1 MNHEY and CDR2 SMNVEV come from the germline V gene (reference sequence). The CDR3 sequence is 15 residues long. CDR3 loop: CASSPIAEISYEQYF. The CDR3 DNA reads TGTGCCAGCAGTCCCATAGCGGAAATCTCCTACGAGCAGTACTTC.

This clonotype was counted only a few times. The gene calls are TRBV20-1 and TRBJ2-1; 10 bases match TRBD2. V trimming: 0 bases; J trimming: 9 bases; junction bases outside the gene matches: 8. The germline V gene encodes CDR1 DFQATT and CDR2 SNEGSKA (reference sequence). This CDR3 contains 15 residues. The CDR3 sequence is CSAREILAGTVEQFF. In DNA form, the CDR3 reads TGCAGTGCTAGAGAAATACTAGCGGGAACGGTTGAGCAGTTCTTC.

The rearrangement uses TRBV20-1 and TRBJ2-4; tentatively, D is TRBD2 (6 bases). V shed 0 bases and J shed 15 bases, with 18 bases lying between them. Germline V gives CDR1 DFQATT, CDR2 SNEGSKA (reference sequence). The CDR3 is made up of 13 amino acids. The CDR3 bases are TGCAGTGCTAGAGATTTGGCAGGCGGAGGGGTGTACTTC. Its translation: CSARDLAGGGVYF.

This clonotype has a count of ten or more. This chain uses TRBV29-1 with TRBJ2-1; 7 bases map to TRBD1. The V gene's germline CDR1 is SQVTM and CDR2 ANQGSEA. CDR3 length: 14 residues. V was pared by 7 bases and J by 2 bases, with 8 bases of the junction left unmatched. CDR3 nucleotide sequence: TGCAGCGGAACCCGGACAGGACCCTACAATGAGCAGTTCTTC. It codes for CSGTRTGPYNEQFF.

The chain employs TRBV12-3 or TRBV12-4 and TRBJ2-7; TRBD2 matches 12 bases. The CDR3 spans 16 residues. J gave up 2 bases and V 6 bases, and 8 bases lay outside the gene matches. The CDR3 region is CASSRGLAGKAYEQYF. CDR3 DNA sequence: TGTGCCAGCAGCCGTGGACTAGCGGGGAAGGCCTACGAGCAGTACTTC.

Here the CDR3 reads CSVDPNSYNEQFF. The CDR3 region has the DNA TGCAGCGTTGACCCGAACTCCTACAATGAGCAGTTCTTC. The rearrangement links TRBV29-1 to TRBJ2-1, with D hard to call. The CDR3 contains 13 residues. V dropped 3 bases and J dropped 0 bases, with 6 bases sitting between them. Germline assignment: CDR1 SQVTM and CDR2 ANQGSEA.

Ten or more counts support this clonotype. J is TRBJ1-4 and V is TRBV5-1; D gene unclear. CDR1 is SGHRS, CDR2 YFSETQ, per germline. With 0 bases removed from V and 4 bases from J, the gap between germline ends came to 7 bases. The CDR3 consists of 14 residues. Here the CDR3 DNA reads TGCGCCAGCAGCTTGGAGAGGAATAATGAAAAACTGTTTTTT. Translated, it gives CASSLERNNEKLFF. The full variable domain, its missing parts supplied by reference TRBV5-1 and TRBJ1-4, is KAGVTQTPRYLIKTRGQQVTLSCSPISGHRSVSWYQQTPGQGLQFLFEYFSETQRNKGNFPGRFSGRQFSNSRSEMNVSTLELGDSALYLCASSLERNNEKLFFGSGTQLSVL.

In regard to this clonotype: This could be a read error, since a much larger clone is one nucleotide away. V is TRBV20-1 and J is TRBJ2-1; D gene ambiguous. Germline V CDR1 and CDR2: DFQATT, SNEGSKA (reference sequence). The V and J ends lost 3 bases and 5 bases respectively, with 17 bases between them. This CDR3 comprises 15 residues. CDR3 nucleotide sequence: TGCAGTGCTAGCCTATTGTGGGGAATTCACAATGAGCAGTTCTTC. Its protein is CSASLLWGIHNEQFF.

This clonotype turned up a few times. The rearrangement joins TRBV5-1 to TRBJ1-6; D gene uncertain. Trimming stripped 0 bases from V and 7 bases from J, with 8 bases between. Per the germline V gene, CDR1 is SGHRS and CDR2 is YFSETQ. This CDR3 is built from 14 residues. In DNA, the CDR3 is TGCGCCAGCAGCTTGGCTCAGCCGAATTCACCCCTCCACTTT. Encoded protein: CASSLAQPNSPLHF.

This clonotype showed up many times. The rearrangement uses TRBV7-2 and TRBJ2-3; 11 bases agree with TRBD2. CDR3 size: 16 residues. Germline V gene lookup returns CDR1 SGHTA and CDR2 FQGNSA. V was pared by 4 bases and J by 8 bases, with 11 bases of the junction left unmatched. The CDR3 reads CASSSFVLAGAGTQYF. The CDR3 coding sequence is TGTGCCAGCAGCTCGTTCGTACTAGCGGGGGCCGGTACGCAGTATTTT.

This clonotype was counted at least ten times. J is TRBJ1-4 and V is TRBV4-2; 8 nucleotides match TRBD1. Looked up from germline, CDR1 is LGHNA and CDR2 is YNFKEQ. V shed 1 base, J shed 8 bases, and the junction held 3 bases outside the gene matches. This CDR3 is 14 amino acids long. The DNA of the CDR3 is TGTGCCAGCAGCCAAGGGACAGGGAACGAAAAACTGTTTTTT. It translates to CASSQGTGNEKLFF.

The chain links TRBV11-3 to TRBJ1-1; D is unclear. Germline CDR1 and CDR2: SGHNT and YENEEA. The CDR3 consists of 13 residues. The V gene lost 2 bases and the J gene lost 5 bases, with 9 bases spanning the gap. CDR3 nucleotide sequence: TGTGCCAGCAGCTTACTTTCGAGAACTGAAGCTTTCTTT. Translating gives CASSLLSRTEAFF.